In this sample, the clone carrying this TCR beta chain turned up once. Its antigen is currently unknown. Germline V CDR1 and CDR2: SGHVS, FQNEAQ. This CDR3 is 14 amino acids long. V lost 1 base, J lost 5 bases, and 11 bases lay in between. This record belongs to a study of OX40 agonist ivuxolimab in advanced cancers. Across the whole study: Ivuxolimab is an agonistic anti-OX40 (CD134) antibody, and patients were treated with it. Overall study results and limits: Normalized expansion of T-cell clones was also low for some nonresponders.

Here immunoSEQ multiplex PCR was the method, and the copy in TCRdb shows in-frame clones only, minus some. The sample holds 85,000 to 100,000 clones, roughly 90% seen once. Here the sequenced sample was CD4+ or CD8+ T cells sorted from blood, taken in a trial of the OX40 agonist ivuxolimab. The clonotype originates from an adult with an advanced solid tumor such as melanoma, head and neck, liver or kidney cancer. The J gene is TRBJ2-5, the V gene TRBV7-8, with D uncertain. The CDR3 loop is CASSLGLPGETQYF. The CDR3 nucleotides are TGTGCCAGCAGCTTAGGTCTCCCCGGCGAGACCCAGTACTTC. The full variable domain, with the rest looked up from reference TRBV7-8 and TRBJ2-5, is GAGVSQSPRYKVAKRGQDVALRCDPISGHVSLFWYQQALGQGPEFLTYFQNEAQLDKSGLPSDRFFAERPEGSVSTLKIQRTQQEDSAVYLCASSLGLPGETQYFGPGTRLLVL.